This T cell receptor (beta chain) is from a study of OX40 agonist ivuxolimab in advanced cancers. Looking at the study overall: Cohort: about 80% men, mean age about 60, aged roughly 23 to 79. Overall study findings and caveats: Relative to CD4+, CD8+ T cells held more expanded clones on average. Expanded peripheral T cell antigen specificity was not determined.

This CDR3 region has 16 residues. Enrollment shut out patients with autoimmune disease history or systemic immunosuppression. Produced via immunoSEQ multiplex PCR; TCRdb's table is partial and in-frame only. The sample shows roughly 83,000 clones, about 81% of them seen only once. Worth noting for this clone: As yet, its antigen is unknown.

The chain couples TRBV12-1 to TRBJ1-4; the D call of TRBD1 is as the table states it, not checked on the DNA. TRBV12-1 counts as a pseudogene. The material sequenced was CD4+ or CD8+ T cells sorted from blood, taken in a trial of the OX40 agonist ivuxolimab. The receptor was derived from an adult with an advanced solid tumor such as melanoma, head and neck, liver or kidney cancer. The CDR3 nucleotides read TGTGCCAGCAGTTTACTCCGGGACAGGGACCCTGAAAAACTGTTTTTT. Its protein product is CASSLLRDRDPEKLFF.